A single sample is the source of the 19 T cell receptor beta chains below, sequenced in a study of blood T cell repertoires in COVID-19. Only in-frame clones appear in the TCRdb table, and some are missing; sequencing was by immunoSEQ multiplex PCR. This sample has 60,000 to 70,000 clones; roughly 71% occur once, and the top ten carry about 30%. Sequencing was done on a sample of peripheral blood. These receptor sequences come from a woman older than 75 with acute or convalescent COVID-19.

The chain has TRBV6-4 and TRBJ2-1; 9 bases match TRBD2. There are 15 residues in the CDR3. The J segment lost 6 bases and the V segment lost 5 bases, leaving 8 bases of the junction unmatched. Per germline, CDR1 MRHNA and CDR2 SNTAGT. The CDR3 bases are TGTGCCAGCAGTTCAAGCGGGAGGCTTTTCAATGAGCAGTTCTTC. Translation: CASSSSGRLFNEQFF.

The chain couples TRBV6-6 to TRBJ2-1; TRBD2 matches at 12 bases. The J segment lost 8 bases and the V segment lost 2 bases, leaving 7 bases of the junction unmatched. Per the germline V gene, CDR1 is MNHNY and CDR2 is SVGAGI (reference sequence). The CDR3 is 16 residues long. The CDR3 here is CASSYPRLAGGHEQFF. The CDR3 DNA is TGTGCCAGCAGTTACCCCCGGCTAGCGGGGGGGCATGAGCAGTTCTTC.

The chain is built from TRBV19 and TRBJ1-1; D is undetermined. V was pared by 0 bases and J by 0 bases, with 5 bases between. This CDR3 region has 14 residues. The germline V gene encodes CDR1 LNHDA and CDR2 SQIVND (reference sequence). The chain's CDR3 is CASSIDPMNTEAFF. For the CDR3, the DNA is TGTGCCAGTAGTATAGACCCCATGAACACTGAAGCTTTCTTT. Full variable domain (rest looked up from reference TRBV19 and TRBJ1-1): DGGITQSPKYLFRKEGQNVTLSCEQNLNHDAMYWYRQDPGQGLRLIYYSQIVNDFQKGDIAEGYSVSREKKESFPLTVTSAQKNPTAFYLCASSIDPMNTEAFFGQGTRLTVV.

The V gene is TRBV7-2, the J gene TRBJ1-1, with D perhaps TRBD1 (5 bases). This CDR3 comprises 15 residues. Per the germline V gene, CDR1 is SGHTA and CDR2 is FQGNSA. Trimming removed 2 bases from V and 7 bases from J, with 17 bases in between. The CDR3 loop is CASSLNLLGQVEAFF. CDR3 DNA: TGTGCCAGCAGCTTAAATTTACTGGGGCAAGTTGAAGCTTTCTTT.

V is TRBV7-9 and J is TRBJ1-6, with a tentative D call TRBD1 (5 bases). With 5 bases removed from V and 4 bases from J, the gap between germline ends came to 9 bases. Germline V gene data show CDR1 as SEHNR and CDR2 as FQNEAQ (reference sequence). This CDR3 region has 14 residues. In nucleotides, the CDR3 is TGTGCCAGCAGCGCAGACAGTTATAATTCACCCCTCCACTTT. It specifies CASSADSYNSPLHF. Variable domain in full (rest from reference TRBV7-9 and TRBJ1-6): DTGVSQNPRHKITKRGQNVTFRCDPISEHNRLYWYRQTLGQGPEFLTYFQNEAQLEKSRLLSDRFSAERPKGSFSTLEIQRTEQGDSAMYLCASSADSYNSPLHFGNGTRLTVT.

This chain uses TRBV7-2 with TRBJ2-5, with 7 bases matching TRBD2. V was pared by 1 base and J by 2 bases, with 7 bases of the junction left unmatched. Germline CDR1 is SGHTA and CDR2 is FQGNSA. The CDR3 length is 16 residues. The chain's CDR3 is CASSLDGLGGQETQYF. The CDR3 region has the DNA TGTGCCAGCAGCTTAGACGGGCTGGGGGGGCAAGAGACCCAGTACTTC.

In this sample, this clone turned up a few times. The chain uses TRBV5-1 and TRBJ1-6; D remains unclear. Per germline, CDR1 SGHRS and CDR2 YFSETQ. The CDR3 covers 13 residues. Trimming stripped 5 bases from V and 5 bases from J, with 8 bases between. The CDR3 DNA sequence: TGCGCCAGCAGTCCATCCAATAATTCACCCCTCCACTTT. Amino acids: CASSPSNNSPLHF.

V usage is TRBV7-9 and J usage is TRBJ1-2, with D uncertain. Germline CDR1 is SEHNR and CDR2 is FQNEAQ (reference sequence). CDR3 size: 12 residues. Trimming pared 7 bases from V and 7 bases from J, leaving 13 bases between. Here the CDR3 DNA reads TGTGCCAGCATGGGCGGGAGCCGTGGCTACACCTTC. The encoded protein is CASMGGSRGYTF.

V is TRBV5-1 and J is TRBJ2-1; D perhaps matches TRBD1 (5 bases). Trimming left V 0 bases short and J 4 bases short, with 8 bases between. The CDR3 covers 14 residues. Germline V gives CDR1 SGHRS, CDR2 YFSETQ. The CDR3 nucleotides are TGCGCCAGCAGCTTGGGTGACAGTTACAATGAGCAGTTCTTC. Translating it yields CASSLGDSYNEQFF.

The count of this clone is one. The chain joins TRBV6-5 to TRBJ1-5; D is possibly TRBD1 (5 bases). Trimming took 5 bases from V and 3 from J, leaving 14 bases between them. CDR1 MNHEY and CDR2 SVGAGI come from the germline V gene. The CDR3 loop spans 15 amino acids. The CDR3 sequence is CASSSRGGDNQPQHF. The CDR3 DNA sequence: TGTGCCAGCAGTAGCCGTGGGGGGGACAATCAGCCCCAGCATTTT.

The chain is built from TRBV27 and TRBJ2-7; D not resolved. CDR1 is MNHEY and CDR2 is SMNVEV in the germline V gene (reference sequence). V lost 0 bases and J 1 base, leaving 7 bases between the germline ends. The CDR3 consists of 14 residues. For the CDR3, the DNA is TGTGCCAGCAGTTTATCTCGCAGGTCCTACGAGCAGTACTTC. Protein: CASSLSRRSYEQYF.

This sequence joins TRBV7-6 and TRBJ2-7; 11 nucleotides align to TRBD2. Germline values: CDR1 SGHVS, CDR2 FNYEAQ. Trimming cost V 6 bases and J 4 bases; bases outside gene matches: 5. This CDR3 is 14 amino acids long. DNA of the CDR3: TGTGCCAGCAGACGCACTAGCGGGAGTTACGAGCAGTACTTC. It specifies CASRRTSGSYEQYF. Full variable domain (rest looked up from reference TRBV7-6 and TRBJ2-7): GAGVSQSPRYKVTKRGQDVALRCDPISGHVSLYWYRQALGQGPEFLTYFNYEAQQDKSGLPNDRFSAERPEGSISTLTIQRTEQRDSAMYRCASRRTSGSYEQYFGPGTRLTVT.

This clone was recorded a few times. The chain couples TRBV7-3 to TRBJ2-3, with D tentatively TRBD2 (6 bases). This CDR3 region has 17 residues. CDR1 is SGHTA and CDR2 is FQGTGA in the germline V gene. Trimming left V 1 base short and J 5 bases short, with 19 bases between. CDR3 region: CASSLSPYGGVKDTQYF. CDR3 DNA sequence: TGTGCCAGCAGCTTAAGTCCTTACGGGGGAGTGAAAGATACGCAGTATTTT.

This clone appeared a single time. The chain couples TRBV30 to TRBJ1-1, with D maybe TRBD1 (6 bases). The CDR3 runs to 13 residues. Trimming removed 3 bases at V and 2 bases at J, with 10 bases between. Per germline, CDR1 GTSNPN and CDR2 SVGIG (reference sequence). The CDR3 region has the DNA TGTGCCTGGAGCGCCAGGGGCAACACTGAAGCTTTCTTT. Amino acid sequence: CAWSARGNTEAFF. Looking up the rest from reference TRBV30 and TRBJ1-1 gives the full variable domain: SQTIHQWPATLVQPVGSPLSLECTVEGTSNPNLYWYRQAAGRGLQLLFYSVGIGQISSEVPQNLSASRPQDRQFILSSKKLLLSDSGFYLCAWSARGNTEAFFGQGTRLTVV.

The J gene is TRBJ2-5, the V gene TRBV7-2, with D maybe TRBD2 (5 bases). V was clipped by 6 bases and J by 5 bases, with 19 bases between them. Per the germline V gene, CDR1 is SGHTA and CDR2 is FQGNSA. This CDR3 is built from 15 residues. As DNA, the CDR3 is TGTGCCAGCAGTACCCAGGAGGAGGTGGGGGAGACCCAGTACTTC. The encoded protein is CASSTQEEVGETQYF.

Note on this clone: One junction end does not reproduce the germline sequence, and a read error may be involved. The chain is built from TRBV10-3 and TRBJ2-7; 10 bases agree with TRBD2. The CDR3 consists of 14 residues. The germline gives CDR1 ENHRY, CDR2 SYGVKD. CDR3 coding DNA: TGTGCCGTCAGTGAAACTAGCGGGAAGTACGAGCAGTACTTC. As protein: CAVSETSGKYEQYF.

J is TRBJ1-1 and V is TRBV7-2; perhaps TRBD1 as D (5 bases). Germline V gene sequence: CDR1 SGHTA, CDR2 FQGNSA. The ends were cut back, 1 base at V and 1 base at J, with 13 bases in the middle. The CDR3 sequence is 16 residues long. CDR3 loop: CASSLEAWGGNTEAFF. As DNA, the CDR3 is TGTGCCAGCAGCTTAGAGGCGTGGGGGGGGAACACTGAAGCTTTCTTT.

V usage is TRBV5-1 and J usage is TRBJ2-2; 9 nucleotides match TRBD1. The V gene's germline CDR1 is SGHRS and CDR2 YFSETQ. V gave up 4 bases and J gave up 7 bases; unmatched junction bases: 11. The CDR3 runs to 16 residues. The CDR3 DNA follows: TGCGCCAGCAGCAACCCACAGGGGGCCGGGGTCGGGGAGCTGTTTTTT. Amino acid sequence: CASSNPQGAGVGELFF.

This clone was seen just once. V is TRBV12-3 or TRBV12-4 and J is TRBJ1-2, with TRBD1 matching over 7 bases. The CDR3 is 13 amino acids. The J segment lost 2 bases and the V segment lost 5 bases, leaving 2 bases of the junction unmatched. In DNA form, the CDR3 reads TGTGCCAGCAGTCCGGACAGGAACTATGGCTACACCTTC. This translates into CASSPDRNYGYTF.